Below, 19 T cell receptor beta chains from the same sample are listed, as sequenced in a study of T cell responses to AZD1222 COVID-19 vaccine (dated by TCRdb to the early 2020s). The sample's time point label is to be understood as: baseline before first vaccination. Library creation used the immunoSEQ multiplex PCR assay. Here the immuneACCESS table is served through TCRdb, limited to in-frame sequences with V and J called. Missing clones are a known gap in these copies; in checked studies unresolved V genes cover under half, and the rest lacks a known reason. The sample has 130,000 to 150,000 clones on record, roughly 91% of them singletons. About 1.9% of the sample belongs to the ten largest clones. The input for sequencing was peripheral blood, taken on day 0 of AZD1222 vaccination. The source of these receptors is an adult in good health.

A remark on this clone: Other DNA sequences within the sample encode an identical CDR3. This chain joins TRBV6-5 and TRBJ1-1; no clear D gene. The V and J ends lost 0 bases and 1 base respectively, with 3 bases between them. Germline CDR1 MNHEY, CDR2 SVGAGI. The CDR3 sequence is 13 residues long. CDR3 amino acids: CASSYSENTEAFF. Written as DNA, the CDR3 is TGTGCCAGCAGTTACTCAGAGAACACTGAAGCTTTCTTT.

This sequence joins TRBV19 and TRBJ1-5, with D perhaps matching TRBD1 (6 bases). The CDR3 length is 13 residues. Germline assignment: CDR1 LNHDA and CDR2 SQIVND (reference sequence). Trimming took off 5 bases at V and 3 bases at J, with 8 bases between the two ends. In nucleotides, the CDR3 is TGTGCCAGTAGTCGGGACACCAATCAGCCCCAGCATTTT. Residues: CASSRDTNQPQHF.

The chain recombines TRBV7-9 with TRBJ1-3; possibly TRBD1 for D (6 bases). Germline values: CDR1 SEHNR, CDR2 FQNEAQ (reference sequence). V lost 1 base and J 0 bases, leaving 13 bases between the germline ends. The CDR3 loop spans 17 amino acids. In nucleotides, the CDR3 is TGTGCCAGCAGCTTAGGAGCAGGGGTCAGCTCTGGAAACACCATATATTTT. Its translation: CASSLGAGVSSGNTIYF.

V and J are TRBV11-2 and TRBJ2-1, with D unclear. The V end lost 4 bases, the J end lost 6 bases, and 16 bases lay between the germline ends. This CDR3 has 15 amino acids. The V gene's germline CDR1 is SGHAT and CDR2 FQNNGV. The DNA for the CDR3 is TGTGCCAGCAGCTCGAGCAACCTTTGGGCCAATGAGCAGTTCTTC. Translation: CASSSSNLWANEQFF.

The chain combines TRBV13 with TRBJ2-6; D may be TRBD2 (5 bases). With 3 bases removed from V and 4 bases from J, the gap between germline ends came to 19 bases. This CDR3 contains 18 residues. CDR1 and CDR2 from the germline V gene are PRHDT and FYEKMQ (reference sequence). The CDR3 bases are TGTGCCAGCAGCTTTTTCCGGGAAGATCCGCTCGGGGCCAACGTCCTGACTTTC. This codes for CASSFFREDPLGANVLTF.

The chain carries TRBV2 and TRBJ1-2; 8 bases agree with TRBD1. This CDR3 comprises 14 residues. J gave up 4 bases and V 6 bases, and 7 bases lay outside the gene matches. Germline lookup yields CDR1 SNHLY and CDR2 FYNNEI. The CDR3 DNA follows: TGTGCCAGCAGGGCGGACAGGGTGGCCTATGGCTACACCTTC. Translation gives CASRADRVAYGYTF.

This sequence joins TRBV27 and TRBJ1-1; D is uncertain. CDR3 length: 12 amino acids. V dropped 7 bases and J dropped 3 bases, with 9 bases sitting between them. From germline, CDR1 is MNHEY and CDR2 SMNVEV (reference sequence). CDR3 in DNA: TGTGCCAGCACCCCCAAGGACACTGAAGCTTTCTTT. Amino acid sequence: CASTPKDTEAFF.

The rearrangement links TRBV7-8 to TRBJ2-7; TRBD2 aligns across 10 bases. J gave up 1 base and V 4 bases, and 10 bases lay outside the gene matches. This CDR3 contains 17 residues. The V gene's germline CDR1 is SGHVS and CDR2 FQNEAQ. The CDR3: CASSSGTLAGGSYEQYF. CDR3 DNA sequence: TGTGCCAGCAGCTCAGGGACCTTAGCGGGAGGTTCCTACGAGCAGTACTTC. Looking up the rest from reference TRBV7-8 and TRBJ2-7 gives the full variable domain: GAGVSQSPRYKVAKRGQDVALRCDPISGHVSLFWYQQALGQGPEFLTYFQNEAQLDKSGLPSDRFFAERPEGSVSTLKIQRTQQEDSAVYLCASSSGTLAGGSYEQYFGPGTRLTVT.

This rearrangement joins TRBV7-2 to TRBJ1-1, with D possibly TRBD1 on 6 matching bases. The CDR3 extends over 15 amino acids. Between the trimmed V and J ends, which lost 1 base and 5 bases, there was a span of 14 bases. Germline lookup yields CDR1 SGHTA and CDR2 FQGNSA. CDR3 nucleotide sequence: TGTGCCAGCAGCTTAGTCGTGGGGGGCGAAACTGAAGCTTTCTTT. This gives the protein CASSLVVGGETEAFF.

This chain uses TRBV29-1 with TRBJ1-1; D unclear. CDR3 length: 10 amino acids. The V and J ends lost 7 bases and 8 bases respectively, with 11 bases between them. From germline, CDR1 is SQVTM and CDR2 ANQGSEA. DNA for the CDR3: TGCAGCGCCGGCGTCAGAGAAGCTTTCTTT. Amino acid sequence: CSAGVREAFF.

The rearrangement uses TRBV6-5 and TRBJ2-2, with D perhaps being TRBD1 or TRBD2 (5 bases each). The V end was cut by 11 bases, the J end by 7 bases, with 14 bases between. Germline V gene sequence: CDR1 MNHEY, CDR2 SVGAGI. The CDR3 totals 12 residues. The CDR3 DNA follows: TGTGCCGGGGGACCATCCGGCGGGGAGCTGTTTTTT. It yields the protein CAGGPSGGELFF.

V is TRBV6-4 and J is TRBJ2-7; D is unclear. The CDR3 totals 11 residues. V shed 8 bases and J shed 6 bases, with 11 bases lying between them. CDR1 and CDR2 (germline): MRHNA, SNTAGT. The CDR3 region is CASPGRFEQYF. The CDR3 DNA is TGTGCCAGCCCTGGTAGGTTCGAGCAGTACTTC.

This clone was seen a single time. The chain has TRBV9 and TRBJ1-1; tentatively, D is TRBD1 (5 bases). CDR3 length: 14 amino acids. Germline V lookup: CDR1 SGDLS, CDR2 YYNGEE. V gave up 0 bases and J gave up 1 base, with 7 bases separating them. As DNA, the CDR3 is TGTGCCAGCAGCGTAGGGGGGAGGAACACTGAAGCTTTCTTT. It specifies CASSVGGRNTEAFF.

The J gene is TRBJ1-2, the V gene TRBV28; 7 bases match TRBD1. The junction had 9 bases not matched to a gene; V was cut back by 5 bases and J by 6 bases. There are 14 residues in the CDR3. Germline V CDR1 and CDR2: MDHEN, SYDVKM. CDR3 DNA sequence: TGTGCCAGCAGTGTACAACCGGGACAGAATGGCTACACCTTC. Translating it yields CASSVQPGQNGYTF.

This chain links TRBV15 with TRBJ1-2, with a possible D match to TRBD1 (5 bases). Per the germline V gene, CDR1 is LNHNV and CDR2 is YYDKDF (reference sequence). V dropped 0 bases and J dropped 4 bases, with 9 bases sitting between them. The CDR3 totals 14 residues. CDR3 in DNA: TGTGCCACCAGCAGAGATGCAGGGTCCTATGGCTACACCTTC. Protein product: CATSRDAGSYGYTF.

The chain is built from TRBV7-2 and TRBJ1-2, with D perhaps TRBD1 (5 bases). Germline V gene data show CDR1 as SGHTA and CDR2 as FQGNSA. V lost 4 bases, J lost 4 bases, and 19 bases lay in between. CDR3 length: 16 amino acids. The CDR3 DNA reads TGTGCCAGCAGCTCCTTAGACAGCCAGGGAGGCTATGGCTACACCTTC. Its translation is CASSSLDSQGGYGYTF.

V and J are TRBV2 and TRBJ1-6; weak D call: TRBD1 (6 bases). This CDR3 is built from 14 residues. Germline CDR1 reads SNHLY; CDR2 reads FYNNEI. V was pared by 9 bases and J by 7 bases, with 16 bases between. In DNA, the CDR3 is TGTGCCAGTCGGGACACAGGGTGGAATTCACCCCTCCACTTT. Amino acids: CASRDTGWNSPLHF.

This clone came up once. This chain links TRBV7-2 with TRBJ2-7, with a possible D match to TRBD1 (5 bases). This CDR3 comprises 14 residues. Trimming took 4 bases from V and 0 from J, leaving 10 bases between them. Germline values: CDR1 SGHTA, CDR2 FQGNSA. CDR3 coding DNA: TGTGCCAGCAGCTCAGGACATAGCTCCTACGAGCAGTACTTC. It yields the protein CASSSGHSSYEQYF.

V and J are TRBV19 and TRBJ1-5; possibly TRBD1 for D (5 bases). CDR1 and CDR2 (germline): LNHDA, SQIVND (reference sequence). V lost 3 bases, J lost 6 bases, and 12 bases lay in between. The CDR3 consists of 14 residues. The CDR3 region is CASSIEGRSQPQHF. In nucleotides, the CDR3 is TGTGCCAGTAGTATTGAGGGGAGGAGTCAGCCCCAGCATTTT. The whole variable domain, filled in from reference TRBV19 and TRBJ1-5, reads DGGITQSPKYLFRKEGQNVTLSCEQNLNHDAMYWYRQDPGQGLRLIYYSQIVNDFQKGDIAEGYSVSREKKESFPLTVTSAQKNPTAFYLCASSIEGRSQPQHFGDGTRLSIL.